Following are 4 T cell receptor delta chains from one sample sequenced in a study of γδ T cells in repeated Plasmodium falciparum infection. TCRdb made new clone calls on the multiplex PCR reads using CATT. The table records over 90,000 delta-chain clones, over 0.75% of them present only once. Gammadelta T cells were flow-sorted from PBMC into Vgamma9/Vdelta2+ and Vdelta2-negative populations for bulk analysis. What was sequenced was gamma-delta T cells from blood. All receptors derive from a pool of human donors (malaria-infected and uninfected, not separated).

There are a few counts of this clone. TCRdb's protein, taken from a much larger clone, differs from this DNA's translation at residue 11, likely owing to a read error; the protein displayed comes from the DNA. V usage is TRDV2 and J usage is TRDJ1; TRDD3 aligns across 12 bases. The J segment lost 0 bases and the V segment lost 5 bases, leaving 15 bases of the junction unmatched. The CDR3 runs to 19 residues. Per the germline V gene, CDR1 is GEAIGNYY and CDR2 is EKD. The CDR3 region is CACGPRDWGIHKYTDKLIF. The CDR3 DNA sequence: TGTGCCTGTGGACCACGAGACTGGGGGATACATAAGTACACCGATAAACTCATCTTT.

With regard to this clone: The protein recorded in TCRdb matches a much larger clone and deviates from this DNA's translation at residue 15, suggesting a read error; the protein here is obtained by translating the DNA. This rearrangement joins TRDV1 to TRDJ1; D possibly matches TRDD2 or TRDD3 (6 bases each). TCRdb lists no J gene, so it was determined here by aligning the DNA to germline. The germline V gene encodes CDR1 TSWWSYY and CDR2 QGS. Deletions cut 4 bases from V and 1 base from J, with 31 bases between. The CDR3 contains 21 residues. CDR3 in amino acids: CALGVHPTQLCVGVSTDKLIF. The DNA for the CDR3 is TGTGCTCTTGGGGTCCATCCTACCCAACTGTGTGTGGGGGTCAGCACCGATAAACTCATCTTT.

This clone was recorded at least ten times. V is TRDV2 and J is TRDJ1, with 13 bases fitting TRDD3. The J gene, absent from TCRdb, was called here by matching the DNA to germline. Trimming took 0 bases from V and 0 from J; bases not matched to a gene: 9. The CDR3 spans 19 residues. The germline CDR1 and CDR2 sequences are GEAIGNYY and EKD. The CDR3 sequence: CACDTLTGGYAEYTDKLIF. The CDR3 DNA follows: TGTGCCTGTGACACCCTTACTGGGGGATACGCGGAGTACACCGATAAACTCATCTTT.

On this clone itself: TCRdb lists the protein of a much larger clone for this DNA, which differs at residue 5, so this is likely a read error; the protein given here is translated from the DNA itself. The CDR3 loop is CALGGLLWGTSLKYTDKLIF. In DNA, the CDR3 is TGTGCTCTTGGGGGGTTACTCTGGGGGACGAGTTTAAAGTACACCGATAAACTCATCTTT. The V gene is TRDV1, the J gene TRDJ1; 8 bases fit TRDD3. The J gene, absent from TCRdb, was called here by matching the DNA to germline. The CDR3 runs to 20 residues. V lost 4 bases to trimming and J lost 0 bases; unmatched junction nucleotides: 19. Per germline, CDR1 TSWWSYY and CDR2 QGS.